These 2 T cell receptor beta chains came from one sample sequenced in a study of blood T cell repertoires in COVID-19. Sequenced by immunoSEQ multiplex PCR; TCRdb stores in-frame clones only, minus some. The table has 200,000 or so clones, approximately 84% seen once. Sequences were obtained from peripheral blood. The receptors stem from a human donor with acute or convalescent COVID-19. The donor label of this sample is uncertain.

For the CDR3, the DNA is TGTGCCAGCAGCTCAACCGGGACTAACAATGAGCAGTTCTTC. It is translated as CASSSTGTNNEQFF. The chain couples TRBV9 to TRBJ2-1; 7 nucleotides line up with TRBD2. V was pared by 4 bases and J by 5 bases, with 6 bases of the junction left unmatched. The CDR3 has 14 residues. Germline-derived CDR1 and CDR2 are SGDLS and YYNGEE. The full variable domain, completed using reference TRBV9 and TRBJ2-1, is DSGVTQTPKHLITATGQRVTLRCSPRSGDLSVYWYQQSLDQGLQFLIQYYNGEERAKGNILERFSAQQFPDLHSELNLSSLELGDSALYFCASSSTGTNNEQFFGPGTRLTVL.

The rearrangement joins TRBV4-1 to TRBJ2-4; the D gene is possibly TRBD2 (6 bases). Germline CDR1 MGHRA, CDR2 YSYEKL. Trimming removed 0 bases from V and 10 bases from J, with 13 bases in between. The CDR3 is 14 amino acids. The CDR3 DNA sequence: TGCGCCAGCAGCCAAGACAGGGTGGGGGGTATTCAGTACTTC. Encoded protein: CASSQDRVGGIQYF.